This T cell receptor (beta chain) was obtained from a study of identical twins. The V end was cut by 8 bases, the J end by 3 bases, with 17 bases between. Germline CDR1 and CDR2: MNHNS and SASEGT. This CDR3 is 14 amino acids long. Unique molecular identifiers were present on the cDNA, and a universal primer site came from template switching. TCRdb called the 5' RACE reads again in MiXCR, with one record for every CDR3 protein. The sample lists about 520,000 distinct CDR3 sequences, 20% to 25% occurring once. This clonotype was detected only a few times. Healthy Caucasian donors formed the entire cohort. The same sample was also used in a study of T cells expressing NK-cell markers. Per that paper: Dominant NKG2C+ clonotypes were found to form roughly 1.0-7.0% of CD8+ T cells in 5 or 6 donors.

Sequences were obtained from CD4+ T cells sorted from blood. The sequence derives from a woman younger than 30 in good health. V usage is TRBV6-1 and J usage is TRBJ2-7, with a weak D call TRBD2 (6 bases). This chain's CDR3 is CASCLGGMGYEQYF. The CDR3 region has the DNA TGTGCCAGCTGTCTCGGGGGAATGGGCTACGAGCAGTACTTC.